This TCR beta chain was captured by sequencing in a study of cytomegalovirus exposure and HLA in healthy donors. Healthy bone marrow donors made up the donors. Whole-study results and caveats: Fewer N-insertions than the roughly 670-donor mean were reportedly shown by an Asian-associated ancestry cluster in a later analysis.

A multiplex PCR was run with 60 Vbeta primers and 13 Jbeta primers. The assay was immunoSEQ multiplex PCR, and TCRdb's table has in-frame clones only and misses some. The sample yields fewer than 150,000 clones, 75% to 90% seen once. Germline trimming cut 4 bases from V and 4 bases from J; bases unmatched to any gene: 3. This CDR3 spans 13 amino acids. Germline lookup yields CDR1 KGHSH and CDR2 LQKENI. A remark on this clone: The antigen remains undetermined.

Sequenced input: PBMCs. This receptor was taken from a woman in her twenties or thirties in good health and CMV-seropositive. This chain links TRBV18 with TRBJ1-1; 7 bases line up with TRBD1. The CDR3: CASSQGAGTEAFF. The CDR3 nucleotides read TGTGCCAGCTCACAGGGGGCGGGCACTGAAGCTTTCTTT.